These 28 T cell receptor beta chains came from one sample sequenced in a study of T cell clonality in common variable immunodeficiency. Libraries were prepared by immunoSEQ multiplex PCR; TCRdb keeps only in-frame clonotypes and omits some of them. This sample comprises about 34,000 clones, none seen once only. Sequenced sample: peripheral blood mononuclear cells. The receptors originated from a person aged 18 to 70 in good health.

This clone has at least ten counts. The CDR3 end lies 3 residues beyond the end of the read and is filled in from the germline J gene. The chain employs TRBV20-1 and TRBJ2-7; D may be TRBD1 (5 bases). The CDR3 covers 12 residues. Between the trimmed V and J ends, which lost 3 bases and 2 bases, there was a span of 8 bases. Germline V gene lookup returns CDR1 DFQATT and CDR2 SNEGSKA (reference sequence). The DNA read from the CDR3 is TGCAGTGCTAGGGGCAGGGCCTACGAG. Translation: CSARGRAYE. The complete CDR3 protein is CSARGRAYEQYF.

This clone has a count of ten or more. From the germline J gene comes the end of the CDR3, since the read stops 3 residues before it. This chain links TRBV15 with TRBJ2-7, with D tentatively TRBD1 (7 bases). Trimming removed 0 bases at V and 4 bases at J, with 19 bases between. Germline V gene sequence: CDR1 LNHNV, CDR2 YYDKDF (reference sequence). The CDR3 is 17 residues long. Partial CDR3 DNA: TGTGCCACCAGCAGAGATAGCAGGGGGGAGATACAGTACGAG. As protein: CATSRDSRGEIQYE. The whole CDR3 is CATSRDSRGEIQYEQYF.

This clone has a count of ten or more. The read terminates 3 residues ahead of where the CDR3 ends, so the germline J gene completes it. V gene TRBV7-8 combines with J gene TRBJ2-4; 8 nucleotides agree with TRBD1. J gave up 6 bases and V 4 bases, and 14 bases lay outside the gene matches. Germline CDR1 SGHVS, CDR2 FQNEAQ. The CDR3 loop spans 17 amino acids. The CDR3 here is CASSSHARGRVINIQYF. The sequenced CDR3 bases are TGTGCCAGCAGCTCTCACGCCAGGGGGCGCGTAATAAACATT.

This clone has a count of ten or more. Partial CDR3 DNA: TGCAGTGCTAGCCCGAGACTAGCGGCTAGCACAGATACG. This gives the protein CSASPRLAASTDT. The entire CDR3 protein reads CSASPRLAASTDTQYF. The genes are TRBV20-1 and TRBJ2-3; TRBD2 matches at 9 bases. With the read ending 3 residues before the CDR3 end, the germline J gene is used to fill in that end. The CDR3 has 16 residues. The junction had 7 bases not matched to a gene; V was cut back by 3 bases and J by 0 bases. CDR1 is DFQATT and CDR2 is SNEGSKA in the germline V gene (reference sequence).

This clone was detected many times. Read data end 3 residues before the CDR3 end; the end is taken from the germline J gene. The chain couples TRBV5-5 to TRBJ1-2; D is ambiguous. The CDR3 runs to 13 residues. Trimming removed 4 bases at V and 3 bases at J, with 10 bases between. Germline CDR1 and CDR2: SGHKS and YYEKEE (reference sequence). The covered CDR3 bases are TGTGCCAGCAGCGCACAGAGCTACTATGGC. This translates into CASSAQSYYG. The full-length CDR3 reads as CASSAQSYYGYTF.

The sample holds many counts of this clone. The read falls 3 residues short of the CDR3 end, and the missing part is taken from the germline J gene. The chain combines TRBV6-1 with TRBJ2-3; TRBD1 is a possible D gene (6 bases). The CDR3 is 17 amino acids. V gave up 1 base and J gave up 0 bases, with 14 bases separating them. The germline gives CDR1 MNHNS, CDR2 SASEGT. The sequenced CDR3 bases are TGTGCCAGCAGTGAAGTTGCAGGGGCCTCTAGCACAGATACG. Translation gives CASSEVAGASSTDT. The whole CDR3 protein is CASSEVAGASSTDTQYF.

This clone has more than one count but fewer than ten. The DNA read from the CDR3 is TGTGCCAGTAGTATCGTCGGCAGGACCTACGAG. Its protein is CASSIVGRTYE. The CDR3 in full is CASSIVGRTYEQYF. The V and J genes are TRBV19 and TRBJ2-7; D unclear. The read terminates 3 residues before the CDR3 end, so the remaining end is supplied by the germline J gene. Germline V gene lookup returns CDR1 LNHDA and CDR2 SQIVND (reference sequence). This CDR3 spans 14 amino acids. V dropped 3 bases and J dropped 2 bases, with 11 bases sitting between them. The full variable domain, its missing parts supplied by reference TRBV19 and TRBJ2-7, is DGGITQSPKYLFRKEGQNVTLSCEQNLNHDAMYWYRQDPGQGLRLIYYSQIVNDFQKGDIAEGYSVSREKKESFPLTVTSAQKNPTAFYLCASSIVGRTYEQYFGPGTRLTVT.

This clone was detected ten times or more. The junction departs from germline at one end; a sequencing error may be responsible. The read halts 3 residues ahead of the CDR3 end, with the missing end drawn from the germline J gene. J is TRBJ1-2 and V is TRBV4-2; TRBD1 matches 9 bases. Germline lookup yields CDR1 LGHNA and CDR2 YNFKEQ. The CDR3 loop spans 16 amino acids. The CDR3 DNA, read in part, is TGCGCCAGCAGCCAAGGTAGTGGACAGGGGAACTATGGC. As protein: CASSQGSGQGNYG. The complete CDR3 protein is CASSQGSGQGNYGYTF.

In its sample, this clone was seen many times. The CDR3 extends 3 residues past the end of the read, so its final part is completed from the germline J gene. The chain links TRBV12-3 or TRBV12-4 to TRBJ2-7; D may be TRBD1 (5 bases). The CDR3 has 14 amino acids. Trimming removed 3 bases from V and 3 bases from J, with 12 bases in between. This CDR3 is CASSFGQGIYEQYF. The covered CDR3 bases are TGTGCCAGCAGTTTCGGCCAGGGTATCTACGAG.

Incomplete CDR3 DNA: TGTGCCAGTAGTCCAATTTCGACAGGGTTAGGGAACACTGAA. Protein product: CASSPISTGLGNTE. The whole CDR3 protein is CASSPISTGLGNTEAFF. The chain has TRBV19 and TRBJ1-1; TRBD1 matches 7 bases. Read coverage stops 3 residues before the CDR3 terminus; the germline J gene supplies the remainder. With 5 bases clipped from V and 1 base from J, the junction kept 13 bases outside the gene matches. Germline V lookup: CDR1 LNHDA, CDR2 SQIVND (reference sequence). The CDR3 is made up of 17 amino acids.

This clone counts as medium-sized. The read ends 3 residues before the CDR3 terminus; that terminus is restored from the germline J gene. This chain joins TRBV5-6 and TRBJ2-4, with 9 nucleotides matching TRBD1. The junction had 4 bases not matched to a gene; V was cut back by 5 bases and J by 4 bases. The germline V gene has CDR1 SGHDT and CDR2 YYEEEE. CDR3 size: 14 residues. Incomplete CDR3 DNA: TGTGCCAGCAGAAAGACAGGGGGAAAAAACATT. Translated, it gives CASRKTGGKNI. The whole CDR3 is CASRKTGGKNIQYF.

This clone occurred a few times. The sequenced fragment ends 3 residues before the CDR3 boundary, so the rest is inferred from the germline J gene. The V call is TRBV18, the J call TRBJ2-4, with a tentative D call TRBD1 (5 bases). This CDR3 has 14 residues. In germline, CDR1 is KGHSH, CDR2 LQKENI. The CDR3 DNA, read in part, is TGTGCCAGCTCACCACGTCAGGGTCGCGATGGT. Residues: CASSPRQGRDG. The whole CDR3 protein is CASSPRQGRDGQYF.

This clone was recorded many times. The DNA ends 3 residues before the CDR3 does, and the rest of the CDR3 is filled in from the germline J gene. The J gene is TRBJ1-1, the V gene TRBV2; D call uncertain. V lost 4 bases, J lost 1 base, and 4 bases lay in between. CDR3 size: 12 residues. Germline loops: CDR1 SNHLY, CDR2 FYNNEI. The CDR3 spells CASSVRNTEAFF. Partial CDR3 DNA: TGTGCCAGCAGTGTCAGGAACACTGAA.

This clone was picked up many times. Read coverage stops 3 residues before the CDR3 terminus; the germline J gene supplies the remainder. The rearrangement joins TRBV10-3 to TRBJ2-7, with 12 bases fitting TRBD2. The germline V gene has CDR1 ENHRY and CDR2 SYGVKD. The CDR3 totals 15 residues. V lost 4 bases and J lost 3; bases outside the gene matches: 4. CDR3 amino acids: CAISGKTSGSYEQYF. CDR3 DNA, as far as it was read: TGTGCCATCAGTGGAAAGACTAGCGGGAGCTACGAG.

This clone was recorded many times. The CDR3 goes on 3 residues after the read ends, and that part is filled in from the germline J gene. The chain recombines TRBV5-1 with TRBJ1-1; the match to TRBD1 covers 8 bases. The germline CDR1 and CDR2 sequences are SGHRS and YFSETQ. The CDR3 is 14 residues long. After removal of 4 bases from V and 3 bases from J, the junction contained 5 bases not matched to a gene. The CDR3 protein is CASSPQGVDTEAFF. The covered CDR3 bases are TGCGCCAGCAGCCCACAGGGGGTGGACACTGAA.

In this sample, this clone turned up many times. From the germline J gene comes the end of the CDR3, since the read stops 3 residues before it. This rearrangement joins TRBV30 to TRBJ2-1; 7 bases align to TRBD2. Germline V gives CDR1 GTSNPN, CDR2 SVGIG (reference sequence). The CDR3 spans 14 residues. Trimming at V came to 8 bases and at J to 4 bases, leaving 11 bases not matched to a gene. CDR3 DNA (partial): TGTGCCGGCACGGGACTAAAAAGTTACAATGAG. This codes for CAGTGLKSYNE. The complete CDR3 protein is CAGTGLKSYNEQFF.

This clone was found many times. The read terminates 3 residues before the CDR3 end, so the remaining end is supplied by the germline J gene. The rearrangement joins TRBV6-7 to TRBJ1-4, with a possible D match to TRBD1 (5 bases). TRBV6-7 is classed as an ORF, of uncertain function. Deletions cut 8 bases from V and 8 bases from J, with 18 bases between. CDR3 length: 14 residues. Incomplete CDR3 DNA: TGTGCCAGCGGCCGGCTCTTATCAGGGGAAAAA. This encodes CASGRLLSGEK. The full CDR3 is CASGRLLSGEKLFF.

This clone was recorded at least ten times. Germline and junction disagree at one end, which may indicate a read error. The CDR3 end is not reached by the read, which stops 3 residues before it; the germline J gene fills it in. The genes are TRBV7-7 and TRBJ2-1; D gene unclear. The CDR3 covers 13 residues. CDR1 is SSHAT and CDR2 is FNYEAQ in the germline V gene (reference sequence). CDR3: CASSLDSNNEQFF. CDR3 bases read: TGTGCTAGCAGCTTAGACTCAAACAATGAG.

This clone was counted ten times or more. CDR3 protein: CASSQPGLEGETQYF. The CDR3 bases that were read are TGCGCCAGCAGCCAGCCGGGACTAGAAGGAGAGACC. V gene TRBV4-1 combines with J gene TRBJ2-5; the match to TRBD2 covers 8 bases. The sequence runs out 3 residues before the end of the CDR3; the remainder is reconstructed from the germline J gene. The germline V gene encodes CDR1 MGHRA and CDR2 YSYEKL. V was clipped by 3 bases and J by 4 bases; unmatched bases: 7. This CDR3 has 15 residues.

There are many counts of this clone. The CDR3 end lies 3 residues beyond the end of the read and is filled in from the germline J gene. The chain links TRBV15 to TRBJ2-3; TRBD2 matches at 9 bases. V trimming: 5 bases; J trimming: 3 bases; junction bases outside the gene matches: 6. The V gene's germline CDR1 is LNHNV and CDR2 YYDKDF (reference sequence). The CDR3 totals 15 residues. The DNA read from the CDR3 is TGTGCCACCAGCTCCCGGCGGGAGGGAACAGATACG. Its protein is CATSSRREGTDT. The entire CDR3 reads CATSSRREGTDTQYF.

This clone was observed at least ten times. The CDR3 DNA, read in part, is TGTGCCAGCAGTGGGGACAGATTCTATGGC. Translated: CASSGDRFYG. The CDR3 in full is CASSGDRFYGYTF. The V gene is TRBV2, the J gene TRBJ1-2; TRBD1 agrees at 7 bases. Read coverage stops 3 residues before the CDR3 terminus; the germline J gene supplies the remainder. The CDR3 covers 13 residues. Unmatched junction bases numbered 3, after V lost 4 bases and J lost 4 bases. Germline V lookup: CDR1 SNHLY, CDR2 FYNNEI.

This clone was counted at least ten times. The read ends 3 residues before the CDR3 terminus; that terminus is restored from the germline J gene. The rearrangement links TRBV20-1 to TRBJ2-2, with 10 bases aligning to TRBD2. From germline, CDR1 is DFQATT and CDR2 SNEGSKA (reference sequence). J lost 2 bases, V lost 5 bases, and 2 bases had no gene match. The CDR3 length is 14 residues. The CDR3 loop is CSARTSGNTGELFF. The part of the CDR3 DNA that was read is TGCAGTGCTCGGACTAGCGGAAACACCGGGGAG.

This clone was observed at least ten times. The read gets to within 3 residues of the CDR3 end, and the germline J gene fills in the rest. This chain uses TRBV30 with TRBJ2-6; D may be TRBD1 (5 bases). The germline V gene encodes CDR1 GTSNPN and CDR2 SVGIG (reference sequence). Deletions cut 2 bases from V and 1 base from J, with 6 bases between. The CDR3 extends over 14 amino acids. CDR3 region: CAWSPGSGANVLTF. The DNA read from the CDR3 is TGTGCCTGGAGTCCAGGGTCTGGGGCCAACGTC.

This clone has at least ten counts. The read ends 3 residues shy of where the CDR3 ends; the end is completed using the germline J gene. This sequence joins TRBV28 and TRBJ2-2; perhaps TRBD1 as D (5 bases). CDR3 length: 18 amino acids. Germline CDR1 MDHEN, CDR2 SYDVKM. Trimming stripped 2 bases from V and 4 bases from J, with 20 bases between. CDR3 bases read: TGTGCCAGCAGTTTAAGGGGCGGAGCTCTCTTGGGCACCGGGGAG. Amino acid sequence: CASSLRGGALLGTGE. The complete CDR3 sequence is CASSLRGGALLGTGELFF.

This clone was detected ten times or more. The CDR3 is cut off 3 residues early in the read; its end comes from the germline J gene. The J gene is TRBJ2-6, the V gene TRBV27; D is unresolved. This CDR3 has 15 residues. V was shortened by 3 bases and J by 0 bases, with 6 bases between the two germline ends. Looked up from germline, CDR1 is MNHEY and CDR2 is SMNVEV (reference sequence). CDR3 DNA, as far as it was read: TGTGCCAGCAGTTTCGGTAGCTCTGGGGCCAACGTC. Translation gives CASSFGSSGANV. The full CDR3 protein is CASSFGSSGANVLTF.

This clone was counted ten times or more. The read is 3 residues too short to cover the CDR3 end, so that end is filled in from the germline J gene. The chain has TRBV6-2 or TRBV6-3 and TRBJ1-1, with D perhaps TRBD1 (6 bases). Germline V gene data show CDR1 as MNHEY and CDR2 as SVGEGT. The CDR3 sequence is 13 residues long. Trimming cost V 6 bases and J 7 bases, with 15 bases left between them. The sequenced part of the CDR3 DNA is TGTGCCAGCAGACAAATTAAGGACAGTGAA. Its protein product is CASRQIKDSE. The complete CDR3 reads CASRQIKDSEAFF.

In this sample, this clone turned up many times. The CDR3 extends 3 residues past the end of the read, so its final part is completed from the germline J gene. This chain links TRBV30 with TRBJ1-6; D perhaps matches TRBD1 (6 bases). Between the trimmed V and J ends, which lost 5 bases and 7 bases, there was a span of 12 bases. The germline V gene has CDR1 GTSNPN and CDR2 SVGIG (reference sequence). The CDR3 is made up of 13 amino acids. The CDR3 reads CAWDGQINSPLHF. The part of the CDR3 DNA that was read is TGTGCCTGGGATGGACAGATCAATTCACCC.

This clone was observed at least ten times. The read falls 3 residues short of the CDR3 end, and the missing part is taken from the germline J gene. V and J are TRBV6-2 or TRBV6-3 and TRBJ1-1; 8 bases match TRBD1. Germline V lookup: CDR1 MNHEY, CDR2 SVGEGT. This CDR3 region has 15 residues. The junction had 12 bases not matched to a gene; V was cut back by 5 bases and J by 7 bases. This CDR3 is CASSPLKDRGSEAFF. The sequenced part of the CDR3 DNA is TGTGCCAGCAGTCCACTCAAAGACAGGGGAAGTGAA.